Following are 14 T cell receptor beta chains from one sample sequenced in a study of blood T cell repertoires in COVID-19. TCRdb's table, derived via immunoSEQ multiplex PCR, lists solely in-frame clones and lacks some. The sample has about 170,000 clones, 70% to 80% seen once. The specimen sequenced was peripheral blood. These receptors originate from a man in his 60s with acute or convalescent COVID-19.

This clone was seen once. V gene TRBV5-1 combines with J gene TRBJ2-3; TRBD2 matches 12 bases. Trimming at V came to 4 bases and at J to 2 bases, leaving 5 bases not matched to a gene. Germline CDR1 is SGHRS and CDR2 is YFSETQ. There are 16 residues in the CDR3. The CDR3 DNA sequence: TGCGCCAGCAGCGAACTAGCGGGGGGCGACACAGATACGCAGTATTTT. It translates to CASSELAGGDTDTQYF.

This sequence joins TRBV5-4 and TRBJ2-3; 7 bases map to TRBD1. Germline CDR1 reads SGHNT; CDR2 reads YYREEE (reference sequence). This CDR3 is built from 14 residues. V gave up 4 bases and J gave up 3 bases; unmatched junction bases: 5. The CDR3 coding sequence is TGTGCCAGCAGCCGACAGGGTGGAACAGATACGCAGTATTTT. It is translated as CASSRQGGTDTQYF.

Here the CDR3 DNA reads TGTGCCAGCAGCTTATCCTCGACAGGATCTTATGGCTACACCTTC. Translated: CASSLSSTGSYGYTF. The chain employs TRBV7-9 and TRBJ1-2; possibly TRBD1 for D (6 bases). The CDR3 is 15 residues long. Per germline, CDR1 SEHNR and CDR2 FQNEAQ (reference sequence). V shed 2 bases and J shed 5 bases, with 15 bases lying between them.

The CDR3 loop reads CASSQPGRADTQYF. The CDR3 DNA reads TGTGCCAGCAGCCAACCAGGGAGGGCAGATACGCAGTATTTT. This sequence joins TRBV7-3 and TRBJ2-3, with 7 bases identical to TRBD2. Trimming took 5 bases from V and 4 from J; bases not matched to a gene: 6. Germline V CDR1 and CDR2: SGHTA, FQGTGA. The CDR3 is made up of 14 amino acids.

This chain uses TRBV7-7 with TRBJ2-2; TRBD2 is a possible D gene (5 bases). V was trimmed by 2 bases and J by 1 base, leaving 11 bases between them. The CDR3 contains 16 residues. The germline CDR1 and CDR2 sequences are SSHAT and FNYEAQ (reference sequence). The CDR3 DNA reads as TGTGCCAGCAGCTTAACTCCGGGATTGAACACCGGGGAGCTGTTTTTT. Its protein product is CASSLTPGLNTGELFF.

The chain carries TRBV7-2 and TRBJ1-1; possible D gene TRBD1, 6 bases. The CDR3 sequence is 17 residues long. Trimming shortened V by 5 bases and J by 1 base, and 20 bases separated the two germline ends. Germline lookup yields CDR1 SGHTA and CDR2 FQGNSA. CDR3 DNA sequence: TGTGCCAGCAGCAATTCCGAGTTCGGGACACAGAACACTGAAGCTTTCTTT. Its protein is CASSNSEFGTQNTEAFF.

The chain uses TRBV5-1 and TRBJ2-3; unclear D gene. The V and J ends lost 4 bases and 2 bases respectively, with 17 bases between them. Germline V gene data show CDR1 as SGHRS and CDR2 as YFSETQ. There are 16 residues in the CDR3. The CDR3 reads CASSPKELTHTDTQYF. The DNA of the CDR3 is TGCGCCAGCAGCCCGAAAGAGCTGACACACACAGATACGCAGTATTTT.

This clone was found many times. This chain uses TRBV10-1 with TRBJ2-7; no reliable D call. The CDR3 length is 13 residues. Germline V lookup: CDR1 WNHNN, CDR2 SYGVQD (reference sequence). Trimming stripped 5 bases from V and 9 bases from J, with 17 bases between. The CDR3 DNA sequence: TGCGCCAGCAGTCGAAATTCCAATCGAGGGCAGTACTTC. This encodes CASSRNSNRGQYF.

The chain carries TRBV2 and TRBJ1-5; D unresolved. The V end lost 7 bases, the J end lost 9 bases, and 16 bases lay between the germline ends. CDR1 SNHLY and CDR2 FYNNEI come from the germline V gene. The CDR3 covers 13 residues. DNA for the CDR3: TGTGCCAGCACAGAGCTCCCCGGAGGGCCCCAGCATTTT. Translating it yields CASTELPGGPQHF.

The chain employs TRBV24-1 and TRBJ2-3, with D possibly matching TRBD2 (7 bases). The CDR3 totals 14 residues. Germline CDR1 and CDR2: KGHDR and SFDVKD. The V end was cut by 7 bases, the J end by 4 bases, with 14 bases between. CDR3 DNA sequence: TGTGCCACCAGCGGGGGGCGTTTCGCAGATACGCAGTATTTT. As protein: CATSGGRFADTQYF.

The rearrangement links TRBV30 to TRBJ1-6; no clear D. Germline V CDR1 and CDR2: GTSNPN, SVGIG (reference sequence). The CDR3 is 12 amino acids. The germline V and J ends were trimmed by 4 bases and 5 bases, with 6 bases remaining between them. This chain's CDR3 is CAWTVNNSPLHF. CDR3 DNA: TGTGCCTGGACAGTCAATAATTCACCCCTCCACTTT.

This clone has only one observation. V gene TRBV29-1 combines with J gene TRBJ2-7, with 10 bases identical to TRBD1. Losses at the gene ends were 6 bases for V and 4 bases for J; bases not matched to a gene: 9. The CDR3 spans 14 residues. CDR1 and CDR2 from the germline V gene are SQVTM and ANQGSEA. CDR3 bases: TGCAGCGTACGGGACAGGGGACCTTTTTACGAGCAGTACTTC. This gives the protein CSVRDRGPFYEQYF.

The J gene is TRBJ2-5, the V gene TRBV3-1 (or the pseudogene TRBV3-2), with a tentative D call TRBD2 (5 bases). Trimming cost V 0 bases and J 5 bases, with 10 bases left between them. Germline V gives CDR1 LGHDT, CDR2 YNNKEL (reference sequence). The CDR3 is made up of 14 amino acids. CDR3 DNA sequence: TGTGCCAGCAGCCAAGAGGGAGCCTTGGAGACCCAGTACTTC. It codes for CASSQEGALETQYF.

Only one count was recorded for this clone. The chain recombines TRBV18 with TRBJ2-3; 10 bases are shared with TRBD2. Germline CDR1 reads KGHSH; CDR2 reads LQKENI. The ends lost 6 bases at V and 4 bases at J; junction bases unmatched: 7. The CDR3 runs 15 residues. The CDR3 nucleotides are TGTGCCAGCTCCCCGGCTAGCGGGGGTGCAGATACGCAGTATTTT. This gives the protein CASSPASGGADTQYF.